Listed below are T cell receptor beta chains from one sample, sequenced in a study of blood T cell repertoires in COVID-19. The method was immunoSEQ multiplex PCR; TCRdb's version includes in-frame clones alone and lacks a portion of them. Of around 310,000 clones in the sample, approximately 87% were seen once. Sequencing was done on a sample of peripheral blood. The receptors derive from a woman between 50 and 59 years old with active or convalescent COVID-19. CDR3s leave out the opening cysteine and the closing phenylalanine or tryptophan. Fields, in order: V gene, J gene, clone size, CDR3 protein. The listing skips clone size in some rows; elsewhere it reads once, few, many or a size class.

TRBV27	TRBJ2-7	.	ASREVDRRLY
TRBV29-1	TRBJ1-1	once	SVGGGGRTEAF
TRBV6-5	TRBJ2-7	.	ASSRLGEQY
TRBV7-2	TRBJ2-1	.	ASSLDMIRSSYNEQF
TRBV28	TRBJ2-7	few	ASSFEWFSGANYEQY
TRBV10-3	TRBJ2-3	.	AISDNSGSNTDTQY
TRBV19	TRBJ2-2	.	ASSIGGAGELF
TRBV18	TRBJ2-5	.	ASSPLVLAGGPETQY
TRBV5-6	TRBJ2-3	.	ASSLGPPDTQY
TRBV6-2/TRBV6-3	TRBJ2-1	.	ASSPPGGGVRGEQF
TRBV5-1	TRBJ1-1	once	ASSPGQMSGNTEAF